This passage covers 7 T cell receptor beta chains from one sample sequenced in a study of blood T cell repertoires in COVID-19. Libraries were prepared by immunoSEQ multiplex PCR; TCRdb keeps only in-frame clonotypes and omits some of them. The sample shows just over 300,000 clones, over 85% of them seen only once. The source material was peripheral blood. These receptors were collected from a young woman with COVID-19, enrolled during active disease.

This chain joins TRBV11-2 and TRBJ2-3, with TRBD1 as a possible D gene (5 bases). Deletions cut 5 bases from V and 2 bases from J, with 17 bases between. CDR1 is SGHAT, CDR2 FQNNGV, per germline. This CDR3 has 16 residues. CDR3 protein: CASSDSTGGNTDTQYF. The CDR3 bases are TGTGCCAGCAGCGATTCAACAGGTGGGAACACAGATACGCAGTATTTT. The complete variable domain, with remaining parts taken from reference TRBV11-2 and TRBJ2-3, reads EAGVAQSPRYKIIEKRQSVAFWCNPISGHATLYWYQQILGQGPKLLIQFQNNGVVDDSQLPKDRFSAERLKGVDSTLKIQPAKLEDSAVYLCASSDSTGGNTDTQYFGPGTRLTVL.

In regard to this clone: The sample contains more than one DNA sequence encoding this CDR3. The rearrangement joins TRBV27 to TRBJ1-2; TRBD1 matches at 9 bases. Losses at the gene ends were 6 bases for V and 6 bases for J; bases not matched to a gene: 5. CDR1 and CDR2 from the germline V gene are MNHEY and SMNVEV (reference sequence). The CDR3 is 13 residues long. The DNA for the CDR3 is TGTGCCAGCAGCAGGGACAGGGAAAATGGCTACACCTTC. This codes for CASSRDRENGYTF.

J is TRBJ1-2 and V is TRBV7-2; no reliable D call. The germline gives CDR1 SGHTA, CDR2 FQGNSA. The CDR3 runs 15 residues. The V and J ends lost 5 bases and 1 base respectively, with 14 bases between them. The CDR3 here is CASSPWGGDNYGYTF. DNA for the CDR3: TGTGCCAGCAGCCCGTGGGGAGGCGATAACTATGGCTACACCTTC.

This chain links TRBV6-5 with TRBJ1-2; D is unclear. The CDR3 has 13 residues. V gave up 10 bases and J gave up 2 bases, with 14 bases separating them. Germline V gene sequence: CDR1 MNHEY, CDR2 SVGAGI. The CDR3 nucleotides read TGTGCCATGAGTATGTTGTTGAACTATGGCTACACCTTC. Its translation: CAMSMLLNYGYTF.

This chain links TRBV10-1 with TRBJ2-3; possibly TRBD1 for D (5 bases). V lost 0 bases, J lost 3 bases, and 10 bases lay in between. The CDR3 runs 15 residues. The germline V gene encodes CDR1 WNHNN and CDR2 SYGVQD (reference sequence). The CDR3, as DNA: TGCGCCAGCAGTGAGTCGTCACAGGTTACAGATACGCAGTATTTT. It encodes CASSESSQVTDTQYF.

The CDR3 loop is CASSRQLNTEAFF. The CDR3 nucleotides are TGTGCCAGCAGCCGACAATTGAACACTGAAGCTTTCTTT. The chain uses TRBV6-6 and TRBJ1-1, with D unresolved. The length of the CDR3 is 13 residues. Germline V gene data show CDR1 as MNHNY and CDR2 as SVGAGI (reference sequence). V lost 6 bases to trimming and J lost 0 bases, with 8 bases between them.

The DNA of the CDR3 is TGTGCCAGCAGACCAATGGCAGCCAAAAACATTCAGTACTTC. Encoded protein: CASRPMAAKNIQYF. V gene TRBV2 combines with J gene TRBJ2-4; D unresolved. The CDR3 contains 14 residues. The ends were cut back, 6 bases at V and 0 bases at J, with 9 bases in the middle. Germline CDR1 and CDR2: SNHLY and FYNNEI.